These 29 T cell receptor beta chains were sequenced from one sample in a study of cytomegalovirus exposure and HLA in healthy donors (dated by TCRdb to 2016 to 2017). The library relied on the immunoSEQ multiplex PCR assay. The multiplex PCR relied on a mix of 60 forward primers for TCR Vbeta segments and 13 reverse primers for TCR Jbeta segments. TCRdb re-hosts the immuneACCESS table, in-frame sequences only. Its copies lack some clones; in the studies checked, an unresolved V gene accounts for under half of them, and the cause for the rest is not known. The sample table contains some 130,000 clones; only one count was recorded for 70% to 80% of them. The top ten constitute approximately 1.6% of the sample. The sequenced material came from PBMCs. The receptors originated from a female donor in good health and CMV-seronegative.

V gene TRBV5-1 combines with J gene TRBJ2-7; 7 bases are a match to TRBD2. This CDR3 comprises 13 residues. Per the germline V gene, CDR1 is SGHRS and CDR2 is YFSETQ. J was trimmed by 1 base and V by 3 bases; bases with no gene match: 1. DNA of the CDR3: TGCGCCAGCAGCTGGGGGGGGTCCTACGAGCAGTACTTC. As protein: CASSWGGSYEQYF.

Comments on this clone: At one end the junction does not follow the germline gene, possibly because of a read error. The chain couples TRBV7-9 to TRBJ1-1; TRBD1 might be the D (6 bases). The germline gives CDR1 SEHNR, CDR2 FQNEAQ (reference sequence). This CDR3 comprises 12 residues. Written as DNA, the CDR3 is TGTGCCAGCAGTTTAGGACAGCATGAAGCTTTCTTT. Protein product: CASSLGQHEAFF.

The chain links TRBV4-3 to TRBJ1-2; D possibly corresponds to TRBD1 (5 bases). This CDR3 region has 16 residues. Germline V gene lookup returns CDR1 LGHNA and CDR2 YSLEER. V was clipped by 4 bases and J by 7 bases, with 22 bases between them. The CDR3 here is CASSPHPETDISGYTF. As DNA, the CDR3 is TGCGCCAGCAGCCCTCACCCCGAGACAGATATTTCTGGCTACACCTTC.

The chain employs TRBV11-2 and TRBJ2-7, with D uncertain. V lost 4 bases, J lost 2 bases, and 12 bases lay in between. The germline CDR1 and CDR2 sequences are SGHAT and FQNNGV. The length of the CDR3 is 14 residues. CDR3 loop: CASSSLSVPYEQYF. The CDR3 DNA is TGTGCCAGCAGCTCACTATCAGTTCCCTACGAGCAGTACTTC.

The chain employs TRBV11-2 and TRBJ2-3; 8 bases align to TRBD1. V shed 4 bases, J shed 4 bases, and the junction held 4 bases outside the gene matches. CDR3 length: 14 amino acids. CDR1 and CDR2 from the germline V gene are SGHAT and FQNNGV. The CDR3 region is CASSWDRLADTQYF. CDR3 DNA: TGTGCCAGCAGCTGGGACAGGTTGGCAGATACGCAGTATTTT. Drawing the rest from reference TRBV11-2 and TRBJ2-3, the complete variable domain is EAGVAQSPRYKIIEKRQSVAFWCNPISGHATLYWYQQILGQGPKLLIQFQNNGVVDDSQLPKDRFSAERLKGVDSTLKIQPAKLEDSAVYLCASSWDRLADTQYFGPGTRLTVL.

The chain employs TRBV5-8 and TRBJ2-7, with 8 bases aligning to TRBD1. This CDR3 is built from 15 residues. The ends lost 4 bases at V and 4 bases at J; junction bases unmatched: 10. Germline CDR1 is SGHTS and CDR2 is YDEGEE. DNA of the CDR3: TGTGCCAGCAGCCTGCTACAGGGGGGTCAGTACGAGCAGTACTTC. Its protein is CASSLLQGGQYEQYF.

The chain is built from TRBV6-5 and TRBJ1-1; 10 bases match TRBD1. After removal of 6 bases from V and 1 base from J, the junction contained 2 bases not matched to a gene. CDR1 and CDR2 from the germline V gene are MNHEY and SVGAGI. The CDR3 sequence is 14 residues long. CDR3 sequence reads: CASSRQGANTEAFF. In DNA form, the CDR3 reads TGTGCCAGCAGCCGACAGGGGGCGAACACTGAAGCTTTCTTT.

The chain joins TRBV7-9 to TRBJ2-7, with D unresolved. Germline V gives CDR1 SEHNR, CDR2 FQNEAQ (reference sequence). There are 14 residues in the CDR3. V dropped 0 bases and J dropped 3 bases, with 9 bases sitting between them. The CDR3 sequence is CASSLAGEVYEQYF. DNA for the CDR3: TGTGCCAGCAGCTTAGCGGGTGAGGTCTACGAGCAGTACTTC.

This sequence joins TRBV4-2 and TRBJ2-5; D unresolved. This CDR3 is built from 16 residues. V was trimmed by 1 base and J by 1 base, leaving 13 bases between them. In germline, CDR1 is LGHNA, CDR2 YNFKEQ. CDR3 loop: CASSQGVVETQETQYF. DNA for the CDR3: TGTGCCAGCAGCCAAGGAGTAGTGGAGACCCAAGAGACCCAGTACTTC.

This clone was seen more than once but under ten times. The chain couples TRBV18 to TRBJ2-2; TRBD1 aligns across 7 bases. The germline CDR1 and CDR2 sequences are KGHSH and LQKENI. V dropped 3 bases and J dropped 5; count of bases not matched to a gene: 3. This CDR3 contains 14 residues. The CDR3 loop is CASSPTGETGELFF. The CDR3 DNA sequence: TGTGCCAGCTCACCCACAGGGGAAACCGGGGAGCTGTTTTTT.

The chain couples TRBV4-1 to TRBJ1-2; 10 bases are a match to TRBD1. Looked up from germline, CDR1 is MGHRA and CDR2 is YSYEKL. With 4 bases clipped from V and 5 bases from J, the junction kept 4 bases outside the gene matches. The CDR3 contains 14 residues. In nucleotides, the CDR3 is TGCGCCAGCAGCCTAGCGGACAGGGGGTATGGCTACACCTTC. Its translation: CASSLADRGYGYTF.

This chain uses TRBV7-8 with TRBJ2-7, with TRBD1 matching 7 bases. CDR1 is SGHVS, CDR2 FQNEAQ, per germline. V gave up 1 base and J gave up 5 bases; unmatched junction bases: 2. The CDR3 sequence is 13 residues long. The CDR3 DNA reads TGTGCCAGCAGCTTAGACAGGGGCCACGAGCAGTACTTC. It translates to CASSLDRGHEQYF.

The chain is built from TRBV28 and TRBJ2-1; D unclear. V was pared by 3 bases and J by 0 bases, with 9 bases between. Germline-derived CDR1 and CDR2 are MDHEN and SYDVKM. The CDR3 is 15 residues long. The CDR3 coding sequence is TGTGCCAGCAGTTTGCGGAAGAGCTCCTACAATGAGCAGTTCTTC. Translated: CASSLRKSSYNEQFF.

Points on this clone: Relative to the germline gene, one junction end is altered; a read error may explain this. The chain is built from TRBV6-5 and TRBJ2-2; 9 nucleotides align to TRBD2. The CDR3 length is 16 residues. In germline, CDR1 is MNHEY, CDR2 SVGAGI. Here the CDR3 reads CASSYESGRNTRELFF. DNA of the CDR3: TGTGCCAGCAGTTACGAGAGCGGGAGGAACACCAGGGAGCTGTTTTTT.

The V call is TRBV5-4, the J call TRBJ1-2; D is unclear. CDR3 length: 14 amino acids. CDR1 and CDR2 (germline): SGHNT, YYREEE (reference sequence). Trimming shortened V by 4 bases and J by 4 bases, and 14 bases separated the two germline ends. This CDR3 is CASSVPGALYGYTF. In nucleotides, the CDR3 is TGTGCCAGCAGCGTCCCAGGCGCCCTCTATGGCTACACCTTC.

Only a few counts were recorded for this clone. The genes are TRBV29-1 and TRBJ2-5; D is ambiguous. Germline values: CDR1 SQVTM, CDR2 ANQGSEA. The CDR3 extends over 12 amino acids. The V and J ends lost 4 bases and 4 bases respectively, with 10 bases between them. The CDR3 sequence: CSVASPGETQYF. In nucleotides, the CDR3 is TGCAGCGTTGCGAGCCCCGGAGAGACCCAGTACTTC.

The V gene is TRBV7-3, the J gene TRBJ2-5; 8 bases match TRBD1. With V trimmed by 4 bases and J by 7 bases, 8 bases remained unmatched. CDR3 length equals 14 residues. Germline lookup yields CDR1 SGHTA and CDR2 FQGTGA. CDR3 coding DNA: TGTGCCAGCAGCTCTCAGGGGGCCCAGGGGACCCAGTACTTC. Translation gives CASSSQGAQGTQYF.

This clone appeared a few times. Here the CDR3 DNA reads TGCGCCAGCAGCCAAGGACAGACCACAGATACGCAGTATTTT. This sequence encodes CASSQGQTTDTQYF. This chain connects TRBV4-1 to TRBJ2-3; D perhaps matches TRBD1 (5 bases). Germline assignment: CDR1 MGHRA and CDR2 YSYEKL. CDR3 length: 14 residues. The V end was cut by 1 base, the J end by 2 bases, with 7 bases between.

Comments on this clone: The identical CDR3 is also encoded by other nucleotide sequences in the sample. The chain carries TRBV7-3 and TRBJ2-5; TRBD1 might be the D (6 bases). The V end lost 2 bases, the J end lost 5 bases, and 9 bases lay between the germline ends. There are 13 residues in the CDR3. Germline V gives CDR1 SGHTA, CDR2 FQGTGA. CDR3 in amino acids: CASSLGGGETQYF. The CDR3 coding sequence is TGTGCCAGCAGCTTAGGGGGCGGCGAGACCCAGTACTTC.

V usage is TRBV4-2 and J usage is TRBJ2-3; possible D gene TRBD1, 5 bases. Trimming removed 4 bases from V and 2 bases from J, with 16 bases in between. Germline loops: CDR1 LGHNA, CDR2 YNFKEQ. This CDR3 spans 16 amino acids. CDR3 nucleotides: TGTGCCAGCAGCCCGAGGACATCCCCTCACACAGATACGCAGTATTTT. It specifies CASSPRTSPHTDTQYF.

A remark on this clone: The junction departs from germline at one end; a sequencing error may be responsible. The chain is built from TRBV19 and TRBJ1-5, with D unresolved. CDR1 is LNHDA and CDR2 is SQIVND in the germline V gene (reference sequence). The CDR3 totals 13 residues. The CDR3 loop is CASSIDGYQPQHF. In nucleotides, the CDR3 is TGTGCCAGTAGCATAGACGGTTATCAGCCCCAGCATTTT.

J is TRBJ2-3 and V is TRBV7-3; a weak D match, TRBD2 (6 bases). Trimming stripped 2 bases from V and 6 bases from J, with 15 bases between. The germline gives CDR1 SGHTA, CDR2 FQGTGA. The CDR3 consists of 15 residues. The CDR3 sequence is CASSLPGRGTDTQYF. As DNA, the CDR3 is TGTGCCAGCAGCTTACCGGGACGGGGGACCGATACGCAGTATTTT.

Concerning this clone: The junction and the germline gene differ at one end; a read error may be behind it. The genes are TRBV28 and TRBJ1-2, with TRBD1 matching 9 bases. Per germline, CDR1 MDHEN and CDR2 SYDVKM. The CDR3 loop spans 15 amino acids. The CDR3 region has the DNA TGTGCCAGCAGTTCCGGACAGGGGATTGTCTATGGCCACACCTTC. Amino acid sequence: CASSSGQGIVYGHTF.

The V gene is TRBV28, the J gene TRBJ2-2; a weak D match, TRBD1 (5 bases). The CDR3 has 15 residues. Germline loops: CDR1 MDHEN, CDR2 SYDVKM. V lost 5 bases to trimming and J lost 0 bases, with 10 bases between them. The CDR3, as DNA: TGTGCCAGCAGTGCAGGGTCTGCGAACACCGGGGAGCTGTTTTTT. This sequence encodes CASSAGSANTGELFF.

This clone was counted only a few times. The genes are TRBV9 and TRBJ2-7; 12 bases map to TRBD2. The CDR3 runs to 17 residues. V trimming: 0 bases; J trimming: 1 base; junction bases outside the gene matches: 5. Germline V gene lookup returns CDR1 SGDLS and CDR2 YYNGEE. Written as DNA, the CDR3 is TGTGCCAGCAGCGTAGGAGGGACTAGCGGGTTTTCCTACGAGCAGTACTTC. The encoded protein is CASSVGGTSGFSYEQYF.

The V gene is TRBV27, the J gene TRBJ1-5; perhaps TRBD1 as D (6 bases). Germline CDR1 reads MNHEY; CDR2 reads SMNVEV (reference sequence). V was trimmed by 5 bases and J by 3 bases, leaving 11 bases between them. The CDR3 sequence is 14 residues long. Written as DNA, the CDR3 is TGTGCCAGCAGTCTGGACAGATTCAATCAGCCCCAGCATTTT. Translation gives CASSLDRFNQPQHF.

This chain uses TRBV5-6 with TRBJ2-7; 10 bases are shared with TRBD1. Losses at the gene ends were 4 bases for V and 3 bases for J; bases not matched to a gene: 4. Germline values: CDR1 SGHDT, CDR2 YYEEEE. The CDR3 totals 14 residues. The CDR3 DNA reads TGTGCCAGCAGCGACGGGACAGGGGACTACGAGCAGTACTTC. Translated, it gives CASSDGTGDYEQYF.

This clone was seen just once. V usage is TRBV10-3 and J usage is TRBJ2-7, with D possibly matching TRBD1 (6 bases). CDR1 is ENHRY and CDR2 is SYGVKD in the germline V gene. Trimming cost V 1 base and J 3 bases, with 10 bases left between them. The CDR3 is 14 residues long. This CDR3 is CAISEFRDNYEQYF. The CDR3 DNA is TGTGCCATCAGTGAGTTCCGGGACAACTACGAGCAGTACTTC.

CDR3 nucleotide sequence: TGTGCCAGCAGGGACGCACGGGGATATCAGCCCCAGCATTTT. The encoded protein is CASRDARGYQPQHF. This chain connects TRBV6-1 to TRBJ1-5; D is uncertain. The CDR3 is 14 residues long. V lost 6 bases to trimming and J lost 5 bases, with 14 bases between them. Germline CDR1 and CDR2: MNHNS and SASEGT.